These T cell receptor beta chains were read from a single sample in a study of STAT5B mutations in CD4+ large granular lymphocyte leukemia. The assay was immunoSEQ multiplex PCR, and TCRdb's table has in-frame clones only and misses some. The sample carries 30,000 or so clones, 85% to 90% recorded once. The sequenced sample was CD4+ T cells from blood buffy coats. Every receptor here comes from a human donor in good health. The CDR3 runs from the conserved cysteine through the conserved F or W. A D gene is named only where the DNA matches it firmly. The size field is filled for only some rows; it gives once, few, many or a size class.

d_call: TRBD2
j_call: TRBJ2-1
clone_size: NA
v_call: TRBV5-1
cdr3_nt: TGCGCCAGCGGCCAAGTAGCGGGAGTGGGTAATGAGCAGTTCTTC
cdr3_aa: CASGQVAGVGNEQFF

d_call: TRBD2
j_call: TRBJ2-5
clone_size: NA
v_call: TRBV28
cdr3_nt: TGTGCCAGCAGTCGACTAGCGGGGCAAGAGACCCAGTACTTC
cdr3_aa: CASSRLAGQETQYF

d_call: TRBD2
j_call: TRBJ2-1
clone_size: NA
v_call: TRBV6-5
cdr3_nt: TGTGCCAGCAGTTATCAACCTAGCGGGGGGGGCAATGAGCAGTTCTTC
cdr3_aa: CASSYQPSGGGNEQFF

d_call: TRBD1
j_call: TRBJ2-2
clone_size: NA
v_call: TRBV6-1
cdr3_nt: TGTGCCAGCAGTGCACGGGACAGAAACACCGGGGAGCTGTTTTTT
cdr3_aa: CASSARDRNTGELFF

d_call: NA
j_call: TRBJ1-2
clone_size: NA
v_call: TRBV10-3
cdr3_nt: TGTGCCATCAGCCCTGGGACATCTGGCTACACCTTC
cdr3_aa: CAISPGTSGYTF

d_call: TRBD1
j_call: TRBJ2-7
clone_size: once
v_call: TRBV5-8
cdr3_nt: TGTGCCAGCAGCTTGGGGTTGAGGGGGCGCCCCTACGAGCAGTACTTC
cdr3_aa: CASSLGLRGRPYEQYF

d_call: NA
j_call: TRBJ1-5
clone_size: NA
v_call: TRBV27
cdr3_nt: TGTGCCAGCAGTTTTCTTAATCAGCCCCAGCATTTT
cdr3_aa: CASSFLNQPQHF

d_call: TRBD1
j_call: TRBJ2-5
clone_size: NA
v_call: TRBV19
cdr3_nt: TGTGCCAGTAGTATGGACAGGAGCCAAGAGACCCAGTACTTC
cdr3_aa: CASSMDRSQETQYF

d_call: TRBD1
j_call: TRBJ1-1
clone_size: NA
v_call: TRBV6-6
cdr3_nt: TGTGCCAGCAGCCAAGGACAGGACCTTGAAGCTTTCTTT
cdr3_aa: CASSQGQDLEAFF

d_call: NA
j_call: TRBJ1-1
clone_size: NA
v_call: TRBV6-5
cdr3_nt: TGTGCCAGCAGTTACTCTGGGGGGGACACTGAAGCTTTCTTT
cdr3_aa: CASSYSGGDTEAFF

d_call: TRBD1
j_call: TRBJ2-4
clone_size: NA
v_call: TRBV6-5
cdr3_nt: TGTGCCAGCAACCCTGGGACAGGCGAAAACATTCAGTACTTC
cdr3_aa: CASNPGTGENIQYF